Following are 12 T cell receptor beta chains from one sample sequenced in a study of T cells in Graves' hyperthyroidism and ophthalmopathy. The CDR3 regions of TCR beta were amplified from RNA transcripts. The HTBI primer set was used in a first-round RT-PCR of the TCR CDR3. TCRdb redid the calling of the multiplex PCR reads with MiXCR, one entry per CDR3 protein. The sample has around 800,000 distinct CDR3 sequences, 35% to 40% seen once. The sample comprised blood. Receptors originate from a man younger than 35 with Graves' hyperthyroidism.

The rearrangement links TRBV6-5 to TRBJ2-7; D not resolved. The CDR3 length is 12 residues. Trimming stripped 5 bases from V and 5 bases from J, with 10 bases between. Germline V CDR1 and CDR2: MNHEY, SVGAGI. CDR3 residues: CASSGIWDEQYF. The CDR3 DNA follows: TGTGCCAGCAGTGGAATATGGGACGAGCAGTACTTC.

V and J are TRBV20-1 and TRBJ2-6, with 9 bases lining up with TRBD1. Germline V CDR1 and CDR2: DFQATT, SNEGSKA (reference sequence). Trimming at V came to 2 bases and at J to 2 bases, leaving 16 bases not matched to a gene. The CDR3 length is 20 residues. The CDR3 sequence is CSARPKIPRDRAAGANVLTF. CDR3 sequence (DNA): TGCAGTGCTAGACCTAAGATCCCCCGGGACAGGGCAGCTGGGGCCAACGTCCTGACTTTC.

The sample holds many counts of this clonotype. V usage is TRBV20-1 and J usage is TRBJ2-7; possibly TRBD1 for D (6 bases). In germline, CDR1 is DFQATT, CDR2 SNEGSKA (reference sequence). CDR3 length: 14 residues. Trimming removed 2 bases from V and 4 bases from J, with 15 bases in between. The CDR3 loop reads CSARTASRGYEQYF. Here the CDR3 DNA reads TGCAGTGCTAGAACGGCTAGCAGGGGTTACGAGCAGTACTTC.

This clonotype was observed many times. The chain couples TRBV2 to TRBJ1-6; 11 bases agree with TRBD1. The J segment lost 10 bases and the V segment lost 4 bases, leaving 9 bases of the junction unmatched. The CDR3 covers 16 residues. CDR1 and CDR2 (germline): SNHLY, FYNNEI. The CDR3 DNA reads as TGTGCCAGCAGTGCGGACAGGGGGCAGGGTGGATCACCCCTCCACTTT. It is translated as CASSADRGQGGSPLHF. Full variable domain (missing parts from reference TRBV2 and TRBJ1-6): EPEVTQTPSHQVTQMGQEVILRCVPISNHLYFYWYRQILGQKVEFLVSFYNNEISEKSEIFDDQFSVERPDGSNFTLKIRSTKLEDSAMYFCASSADRGQGGSPLHFGNGTRLTVT.

This clonotype was seen a few times. The chain uses TRBV20-1 and TRBJ2-7, with 7 nucleotides matching TRBD1. The CDR3 is made up of 16 amino acids. The J segment lost 2 bases and the V segment lost 5 bases, leaving 15 bases of the junction unmatched. Per germline, CDR1 DFQATT and CDR2 SNEGSKA (reference sequence). CDR3 bases: TGCAGTGCTGCTCCTTGGCGAACAGGGGCGACCTACGAGCAGTACTTC. It encodes CSAAPWRTGATYEQYF.

This clonotype was picked up many times. The rearrangement joins TRBV7-9 to TRBJ1-2; D call uncertain. The CDR3 extends over 15 amino acids. Germline loops: CDR1 SEHNR, CDR2 FQNEAQ (reference sequence). V lost 2 bases and J 8 bases, leaving 18 bases between the germline ends. The CDR3 DNA is TGTGCCAGCAGCTTATCCACGGCGAAGTACACCGGCTACACCTTC. Translated, it gives CASSLSTAKYTGYTF.

Regarding this clonotype: At one boundary the junction diverges from the germline segment, which might be a read error. The rearrangement joins TRBV10-3 to TRBJ1-1; the match to TRBD1 covers 7 bases. The CDR3 is 14 residues long. Per germline, CDR1 ENHRY and CDR2 SYGVKD. CDR3 region: CAISKSRQGDGAFF. DNA for the CDR3: TGTGCCATCAGTAAGTCGAGACAGGGCGATGGAGCTTTCTTT.

Note on this clonotype: One junction end does not reproduce the germline sequence, and a read error may be involved. The rearrangement joins TRBV7-9 to TRBJ1-6; D is perhaps TRBD1 (6 bases). The CDR3 length is 17 residues. Germline lookup yields CDR1 SEHNR and CDR2 FQNEAQ (reference sequence). The DNA for the CDR3 is TGCGCCAGCAGCTCGCCCCTCCTGGACAGCCTCAATTCACCCCTCCACTTT. Translating it yields CASSSPLLDSLNSPLHF.

This clonotype was recorded many times. DNA of the CDR3: TGTGCCATCAGTGCCGTACTAGGACAGGGAAACACCGGGGAGCTGTTTTTT. Protein sequence: CAISAVLGQGNTGELFF. The chain couples TRBV10-3 to TRBJ2-2, with 8 bases matching TRBD1. The CDR3 is 17 amino acids. The trim removed 4 bases at V and 2 bases at J, leaving 9 bases unmatched. The V gene's germline CDR1 is ENHRY and CDR2 SYGVKD.

In this sample, this clonotype turned up many times. A read error is likely, as this CDR3 ends without the conserved phenylalanine or tryptophan. The limits of the CDR3 on the DNA are not certain, so only TCRdb's listed CDR3 is given. This chain joins TRBV14 and TRBJ1-6. The germline gives CDR1 SGHDN, CDR2 FVKESK. The CDR3 is 8 amino acids long, termini counted. CDR3 residues: CASSQVAH.

V is TRBV7-9 and J is TRBJ1-5, with 11 bases fitting TRBD1. The CDR3 is 15 amino acids. Germline-derived CDR1 and CDR2 are SEHNR and FQNEAQ (reference sequence). V dropped 7 bases and J dropped 7; count of bases not matched to a gene: 9. CDR3 sequence (DNA): TGTGCCAGCACCCACGGGGGGACAGGGGGACAGCCCCAGCATTTT. As protein: CASTHGGTGGQPQHF.

In its sample, this clonotype was seen many times. The chain carries TRBV7-2 and TRBJ2-2, with D possibly TRBD1 on 6 matching bases. CDR3 length: 16 residues. The germline V and J ends were trimmed by 5 bases and 1 base, with 14 bases remaining between them. The germline gives CDR1 SGHTA, CDR2 FQGNSA. The CDR3 here is CASSVTGTLNTGELFF. The CDR3 DNA sequence: TGTGCCAGCAGCGTAACCGGGACACTGAACACCGGGGAGCTGTTTTTT.